The present T cell receptor beta chain was sequenced within a study of blood T cell repertoires in COVID-19. Assignments of participants to cohorts depended upon their own reported clinical history. TCRdb's table, derived via immunoSEQ multiplex PCR, lists solely in-frame clones and lacks some. Of more than 250,000 clones in the sample, about 85% were seen once. The sample taken for sequencing was PBMCs or T cells enriched from blood (not recorded which). This receptor was taken from a woman aged 25 to 39 who had recovered from COVID-19.

CDR3 sequence (DNA): TGTGCCTGGAGTCGACAGCGCAATCAGCCCCAGCATTTT. Translated: CAWSRQRNQPQHF. J is TRBJ1-5 and V is TRBV30; tentative D call: TRBD1 (5 bases). The CDR3 extends over 13 amino acids. Germline CDR1 GTSNPN, CDR2 SVGIG (reference sequence). V was cut by 2 bases and J by 2 bases, with 7 bases left in between.